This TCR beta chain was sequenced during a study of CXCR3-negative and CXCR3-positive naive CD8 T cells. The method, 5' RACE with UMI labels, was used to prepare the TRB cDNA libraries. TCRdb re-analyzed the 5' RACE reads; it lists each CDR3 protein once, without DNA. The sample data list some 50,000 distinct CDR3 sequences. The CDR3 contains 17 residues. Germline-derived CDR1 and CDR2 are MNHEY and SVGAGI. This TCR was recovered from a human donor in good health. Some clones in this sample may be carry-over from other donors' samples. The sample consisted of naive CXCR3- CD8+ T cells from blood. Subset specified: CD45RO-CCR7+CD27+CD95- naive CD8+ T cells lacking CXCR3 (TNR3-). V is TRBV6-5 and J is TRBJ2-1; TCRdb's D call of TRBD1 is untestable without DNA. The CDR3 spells CASSYRKGAFSYNEQFF.